This TCR beta chain was recovered during a study of beta chain features in type 1 diabetes. Study outcomes and limitations: Shortening of TCRB CDR3s, moderate but significant, appeared in all four CD4+ subsets of Type 1 diabetes patients. The analysis here could not establish whether HLA type shapes TCRB rearrangement.

What was sequenced were expressed TCRB transcripts, since all of the isolated RNA had been reverse transcribed. The study sequenced naive, central memory and regulatory T cell samples to an average of about 3.5 million reads. The protocol was immunoSEQ multiplex PCR, while the TCRdb copy is restricted to in-frame clones and leaves out a portion. The sample records some 150,000 clones, roughly an eighth being singletons. About this clone itself: Its target is not known.

Looked up from germline, CDR1 is MGHRA and CDR2 is YSYEKL. After removal of 3 bases from V and 4 bases from J, the junction contained 1 base not matched to a gene. The CDR3 loop spans 14 amino acids. Sorting of CD4+ naive, central memory, regulatory and stem cell-like memory cells was performed via CD45RO/CCR7/CD25/CD127/CD95/CD27. The sample comprised central memory CD4+ T cells from blood. The V call is TRBV4-1, the J call TRBJ2-5, with 11 bases that match TRBD2. The source is a man between 18 and 29 years old with type 1 diabetes. CDR3: CASSQGLAVETQYF. The CDR3 bases are TGCGCCAGCAGCCAGGGACTAGCGGTAGAGACCCAGTACTTC.